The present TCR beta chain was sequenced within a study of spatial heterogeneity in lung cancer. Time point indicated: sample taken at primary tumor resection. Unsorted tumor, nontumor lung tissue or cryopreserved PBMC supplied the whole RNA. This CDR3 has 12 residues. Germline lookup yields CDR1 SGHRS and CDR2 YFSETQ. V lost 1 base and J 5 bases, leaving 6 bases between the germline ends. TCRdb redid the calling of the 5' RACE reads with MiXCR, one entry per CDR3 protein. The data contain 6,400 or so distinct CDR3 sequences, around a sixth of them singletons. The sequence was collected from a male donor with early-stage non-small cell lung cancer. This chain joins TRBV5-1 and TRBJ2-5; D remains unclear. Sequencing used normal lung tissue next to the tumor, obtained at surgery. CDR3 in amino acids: CASSLKAETQYF. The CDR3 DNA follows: TGCGCCAGCAGCTTGAAGGCGGAGACCCAGTACTTC.